This is a list of T cell receptor beta chains from one sample in a study of beta chain features in type 1 diabetes. Sequenced by immunoSEQ multiplex PCR; TCRdb stores in-frame clones only, minus some. The sample yields 300,000 to 450,000 clones, 15% to 20% seen once. Sequencing was performed on naive CD4+ T cells from blood. These receptors were obtained from a woman aged 18-29 years in good health. CDR3s include the opening cysteine and the closing phenylalanine or tryptophan. A D gene is named only where the DNA matches it firmly. Where a row states a size, it is once, few, many or the class of an expanded clone; other rows omit it.

j_call,clone_size,v_call,d_call,cdr3_aa,cdr3_nt
TRBJ2-3,few,TRBV2,-,CASRGGGRDTQYF,TGTGCCAGCAGAGGCGGGGGCCGGGATACGCAGTATTTT
TRBJ2-7,-,TRBV4-1,-,CASSQVYGPHRSYEQYF,TGCGCCAGCAGCCAAGTTTATGGGCCTCACCGGTCCTACGAGCAGTACTTC
TRBJ2-5,-,TRBV2,TRBD2,CASRAGGIQETQYF,TGTGCCAGTAGGGCGGGGGGGATCCAAGAGACCCAGTACTTC
TRBJ1-5,-,TRBV29-1,-,CSVLLDSPEQPQHF,TGCAGCGTTCTTTTGGACAGCCCGGAACAGCCCCAGCATTTT
TRBJ1-4,-,TRBV15,-,CATSRVGQTNEKLFF,TGTGCCACCAGCAGAGTTGGACAGACTAATGAAAAACTGTTTTTT
TRBJ2-7,-,TRBV2,-,CASSVEDSYEQYF,TGTGCCAGCAGTGTTGAGGACTCCTACGAGCAGTACTTC
TRBJ2-5,few,TRBV5-1,TRBD2,CASSFGGQETQYF,TGCGCCAGCAGCTTCGGGGGGCAAGAGACCCAGTACTTC
TRBJ2-1,few,TRBV10-3,-,CAITGAGGLEQFF,TGTGCCATCACCGGGGCAGGAGGGCTTGAGCAGTTCTTC
TRBJ2-5,-,TRBV18,-,CASGTPQETQYF,TGTGCCAGCGGGACACCTCAAGAGACCCAGTACTTC
TRBJ2-7,-,TRBV14,-,CASGQVRLSEQYF,TGTGCCAGCGGCCAAGTTAGATTGAGCGAGCAGTACTTC
TRBJ2-3,few,TRBV4-2,TRBD2,CASSQVMGSGAGTDTQYF,TGTGCCAGCAGCCAAGTGATGGGGAGCGGGGCCGGCACAGATACGCAGTATTTT
TRBJ2-1,-,TRBV2,TRBD1,CASRPRQGSYNEQFF,TGTGCCAGCAGGCCGAGACAGGGGAGCTACAATGAGCAGTTCTTC
TRBJ2-1,-,TRBV5-1,-,CASSLGTNTYNEQFF,TGCGCCAGCAGCTTGGGTACCAACACCTACAATGAGCAGTTCTTC
TRBJ1-5,few,TRBV10-3,-,CAISEGGMGNQPQHF,TGTGCCATCAGTGAGGGAGGTATGGGCAATCAGCCCCAGCATTTT
TRBJ2-3,-,TRBV11-2,-,CASSLGTRSDTQYF,TGTGCCAGCAGCTTAGGTACTCGGTCAGATACGCAGTATTTT
TRBJ2-5,-,TRBV6-6,-,CAGGRETQYF,TGTGCCGGGGGGAGGGAGACCCAGTACTTC
TRBJ1-1,-,TRBV2,TRBD1,CATSDREHTEAFF,TGTGCCACCAGCGACAGGGAGCACACTGAAGCTTTCTTT
TRBJ2-2,few,TRBV7-2,TRBD2,CASTRGALAGLDTGELFF,TGTGCCAGCACCCGAGGGGCACTAGCGGGATTAGACACCGGGGAGCTGTTTTTT
TRBJ2-3,-,TRBV6-6,-,CASTRGTDTQYF,TGTGCCAGCACCAGGGGCACAGATACGCAGTATTTT
TRBJ1-2,-,TRBV29-1,-,CSVVGGSYGYTF,TGCAGCGTGGTGGGGGGGAGCTATGGCTACACCTTC
TRBJ2-1,-,TRBV14,TRBD2,CASSQAGLAGYNEQFF,TGTGCCAGCAGCCAAGCAGGACTAGCGGGGTACAATGAGCAGTTCTTC
TRBJ1-1,few,TRBV27,TRBD1,CASSFDREDTEAFF,TGTGCCAGCAGTTTTGACAGGGAGGACACTGAAGCTTTCTTT
TRBJ2-1,few,TRBV14,-,CASSPVLVGEQFF,TGTGCCAGCAGCCCCGTGCTAGTGGGTGAGCAGTTCTTC
TRBJ1-2,few,TRBV28,-,CASSPRGGYTF,TGTGCCAGCAGTCCCCGAGGGGGCTACACCTTC
TRBJ2-1,few,TRBV7-9,TRBD1,CASSLGQGVDYNEQFF,TGTGCCAGCAGCTTAGGACAGGGGGTGGACTACAATGAGCAGTTCTTC
TRBJ2-7,few,TRBV28,-,CASRPKGYEQYF,TGTGCCAGCCGACCGAAGGGGTACGAGCAGTACTTC
TRBJ1-2,few,TRBV28,-,CASRLLGVYGYTF,TGTGCCAGCAGGCTGCTAGGGGTCTATGGCTACACCTTC
TRBJ2-7,-,TRBV27,TRBD2,CASSSTYKRFSGRYEQYF,TGTGCCAGCAGTTCGACCTATAAACGGTTTAGCGGGAGGTACGAGCAGTACTTC
TRBJ2-7,-,TRBV7-2,TRBD2,CASGPRTSYEQYF,TGTGCCAGCGGTCCTCGGACTAGCTACGAGCAGTACTTC
TRBJ2-3,few,TRBV4-1,TRBD2,CASSQDGTSGGTDTQYF,TGCGCCAGCAGCCAAGATGGGACTAGCGGGGGCACAGATACGCAGTATTTT
TRBJ2-7,-,TRBV6-5,TRBD2,CASTGGSGRREQYF,TGTGCCAGCACCGGGGGGAGCGGGAGAAGAGAGCAGTACTTC
TRBJ2-7,few,TRBV10-3,TRBD1,CATHQGVPYEQYF,TGTGCCACCCATCAGGGGGTTCCCTACGAGCAGTACTTC
TRBJ2-7,-,TRBV5-1,TRBD1,CASSLAGTGQREQYF,TGCGCCAGCAGCTTGGCCGGGACAGGGCAAAGGGAGCAGTACTTC
TRBJ2-5,-,TRBV5-4,TRBD2,CASSPGSGSAETQYF,TGTGCCAGCAGCCCTGGTAGCGGGAGCGCAGAGACCCAGTACTTC
TRBJ2-7,few,TRBV25-1,-,CASSVSYEQYF,TGTGCCAGCAGTGTTTCTTACGAGCAGTACTTC
TRBJ1-2,-,TRBV4-3,TRBD1,CASSHRDRVSGYTF,TGCGCCAGCAGCCATCGGGACAGGGTTTCTGGCTACACCTTC